What follows are 26 T cell receptor beta chains derived from one specimen sequenced in a study of identical twins. MiXCR, applied by TCRdb to the 5' RACE reads, yields one record per CDR3 protein. Of approximately 630,000 distinct CDR3 sequences listed, under 8.5% are singletons. These data also formed part of another study, on yellow fever vaccine responses in identical twins.

The sample consisted of PBMCs. The receptors were sampled from a young woman in good health.

This clonotype was recorded at least ten times. This chain joins TRBV5-1 and TRBJ2-1, with D possibly being TRBD2 (6 bases). V was clipped by 5 bases and J by 0 bases, with 15 bases between them. This CDR3 has 16 residues. CDR1 and CDR2 from the germline V gene are SGHRS and YFSETQ. The CDR3 loop reads CASRPEAGNSYNEQFF. CDR3 DNA: TGCGCCAGCAGGCCCGAGGCGGGAAACTCCTACAATGAGCAGTTCTTC.

This clonotype was seen a handful of times. The V gene is TRBV20-1, the J gene TRBJ2-1; the match to TRBD2 covers 10 bases. V lost 0 bases, J lost 6 bases, and 11 bases stayed unmatched. The CDR3 extends over 17 amino acids. Germline values: CDR1 DFQATT, CDR2 SNEGSKA (reference sequence). The CDR3 DNA reads as TGCAGTGCTAGAGATGATCGGCTAGCGGGAGTTGGCAATGAGCAGTTCTTC. Translated: CSARDDRLAGVGNEQFF.

This clonotype showed up just a few times. The chain uses TRBV15 and TRBJ2-7; tentatively, D is TRBD2 (6 bases). This CDR3 contains 14 residues. Germline CDR1 LNHNV, CDR2 YYDKDF (reference sequence). V was clipped by 3 bases and J by 1 base, with 10 bases between them. The CDR3 bases are TGTGCCACCAGCAGCCTCGGGACTTCCTACGAGCAGTACTTC. Protein product: CATSSLGTSYEQYF. The full variable domain, completed using reference TRBV15 and TRBJ2-7, is DAMVIQNPRYQVTQFGKPVTLSCSQTLNHNVMYWYQQKSSQAPKLLFHYYDKDFNNEADTPDNFQSRRPNTSFCFLDIRSPGLGDTAMYLCATSSLGTSYEQYFGPGTRLTVT.

The V call is TRBV28, the J call TRBJ2-7; no clear D gene. Trimming removed 7 bases from V and 4 bases from J, with 8 bases in between. The CDR3 extends over 11 amino acids. Looked up from germline, CDR1 is MDHEN and CDR2 is SYDVKM. The CDR3 sequence is CASTTRYEQYF. The CDR3 DNA sequence: TGTGCCAGCACGACCCGATACGAGCAGTACTTC. Combining the CDR3 with reference TRBV28 and TRBJ2-7 gives the whole variable domain DVKVTQSSRYLVKRTGEKVFLECVQDMDHENMFWYRQDPGLGLRLIYFSYDVKMKEKGDIPEGYSVSREKKERFSLILESASTNQTSMYLCASTTRYEQYFGPGTRLTVT.

This clonotype was seen repeatedly, ten times or more. CDR3 protein: CASSMGTGDSNEQFF. The CDR3 DNA reads TGTGCCAGCAGCATGGGGACAGGCGATTCCAATGAGCAGTTCTTC. The chain recombines TRBV7-9 with TRBJ2-1, with 8 bases aligning to TRBD1. Trimming removed 5 bases from V and 6 bases from J; junction bases left unmatched: 9. CDR1 is SEHNR, CDR2 FQNEAQ, per germline (reference sequence). This CDR3 contains 15 residues.

The rearrangement joins TRBV20-1 to TRBJ2-7; weak D call: TRBD1 (6 bases). Germline-derived CDR1 and CDR2 are DFQATT and SNEGSKA (reference sequence). V was shortened by 1 base and J by 2 bases, with 9 bases between the two germline ends. This CDR3 has 13 residues. The CDR3 is CSARVTGTYEQYF. In DNA, the CDR3 is TGCAGTGCTAGAGTTACAGGGACCTACGAGCAGTACTTC.

This clonotype showed up many times. J is TRBJ2-7 and V is TRBV13; 8 nucleotides line up with TRBD2. Germline values: CDR1 PRHDT, CDR2 FYEKMQ (reference sequence). V dropped 4 bases and J dropped 3; count of bases not matched to a gene: 2. CDR3 length equals 13 residues. The CDR3 DNA reads as TGTGCCAGCAGCTCCGGGACTAGCTACGAGCAGTACTTC. This gives the protein CASSSGTSYEQYF.

V usage is TRBV4-1 and J usage is TRBJ1-1; 7 bases agree with TRBD1. Germline-derived CDR1 and CDR2 are MGHRA and YSYEKL. After removal of 1 base from V and 3 bases from J, the junction contained 11 bases not matched to a gene. This CDR3 spans 17 amino acids. The CDR3 coding sequence is TGCGCCAGCAGCCAAGGGAGACGGACAGGTCTTGACACTGAAGCTTTCTTT. Amino acid sequence: CASSQGRRTGLDTEAFF.

This clonotype came up many times. The rearrangement joins TRBV29-1 to TRBJ2-7; D remains unclear. The CDR3 spans 13 residues. Germline V lookup: CDR1 SQVTM, CDR2 ANQGSEA. V lost 2 bases and J lost 2, with 10 bases in between. The chain's CDR3 is CSVEFGYPYEQYF. CDR3 sequence (DNA): TGCAGCGTTGAATTCGGCTACCCCTACGAGCAGTACTTC.

This clonotype showed up just a few times. V is TRBV5-1 and J is TRBJ2-3, with D maybe TRBD2 (6 bases). Trimming shortened V by 0 bases and J by 3 bases, and 14 bases separated the two germline ends. The CDR3 totals 16 residues. CDR1 is SGHRS, CDR2 YFSETQ, per germline. Here the CDR3 reads CASSLDGDGRTDTQYF. As DNA, the CDR3 is TGCGCCAGCAGCTTGGATGGGGATGGGAGGACAGATACGCAGTATTTT. The full variable domain, with the rest looked up from reference TRBV5-1 and TRBJ2-3, is KAGVTQTPRYLIKTRGQQVTLSCSPISGHRSVSWYQQTPGQGLQFLFEYFSETQRNKGNFPGRFSGRQFSNSRSEMNVSTLELGDSALYLCASSLDGDGRTDTQYFGPGTRLTVL.

This clonotype was found a few times. The chain carries TRBV2 and TRBJ1-1, with TRBD1 matching over 8 bases. Germline CDR1 SNHLY, CDR2 FYNNEI. Trimming took 7 bases from V and 4 from J; bases not matched to a gene: 2. The CDR3 contains 12 residues. The CDR3 sequence: CASKQGGTEAFF. The CDR3 nucleotides read TGTGCCAGCAAACAGGGGGGCACTGAAGCTTTCTTT.

Only a few counts were recorded for this clonotype. The chain links TRBV7-8 to TRBJ1-1; D ambiguous. The CDR3 sequence is 14 residues long. Germline-derived CDR1 and CDR2 are SGHVS and FQNEAQ. Trimming left V 5 bases short and J 0 bases short, with 10 bases between. CDR3 sequence (DNA): TGTGCCAGCAGCGTAGTCGATCTGAACACTGAAGCTTTCTTT. This translates into CASSVVDLNTEAFF. The whole variable domain, remainder taken from reference TRBV7-8 and TRBJ1-1, is GAGVSQSPRYKVAKRGQDVALRCDPISGHVSLFWYQQALGQGPEFLTYFQNEAQLDKSGLPSDRFFAERPEGSVSTLKIQRTQQEDSAVYLCASSVVDLNTEAFFGQGTRLTVV.

A few counts support this clonotype. The genes are TRBV9 and TRBJ2-2, with a possible D match to TRBD2 (8 bases). V was clipped by 0 bases and J by 4 bases, with 16 bases between them. The CDR3 consists of 17 residues. Germline V gene data show CDR1 as SGDLS and CDR2 as YYNGEE. The CDR3 bases are TGTGCCAGCAGCGTAGAGAGTAGCGGGACAGCCACCGGGGAGCTGTTTTTT. Its protein is CASSVESSGTATGELFF. Complete variable domain (other parts from reference TRBV9 and TRBJ2-2): DSGVTQTPKHLITATGQRVTLRCSPRSGDLSVYWYQQSLDQGLQFLIQYYNGEERAKGNILERFSAQQFPDLHSELNLSSLELGDSALYFCASSVESSGTATGELFFGEGSRLTVL.

The chain combines TRBV20-1 with TRBJ1-5, with a tentative D call TRBD1 (6 bases). CDR3 length equals 14 residues. V dropped 5 bases and J dropped 1 base, with 12 bases sitting between them. CDR1 is DFQATT and CDR2 is SNEGSKA in the germline V gene (reference sequence). CDR3 sequence (DNA): TGCAGTGCTCAAATCACAGGGAGCAATCAGCCCCAGCATTTT. It specifies CSAQITGSNQPQHF.

The chain recombines TRBV20-1 with TRBJ1-1, with D hard to call. This CDR3 comprises 14 residues. CDR1 is DFQATT and CDR2 is SNEGSKA in the germline V gene (reference sequence). V lost 5 bases and J 3 bases, leaving 16 bases between the germline ends. Here the CDR3 reads CSAANPGLDTEAFF. The CDR3 DNA reads TGCAGTGCTGCGAACCCTGGCCTGGACACTGAAGCTTTCTTT.

The chain uses TRBV27 and TRBJ2-4, with 11 nucleotides matching TRBD1. The trim removed 2 bases at V and 7 bases at J, leaving 1 base unmatched. The germline V gene has CDR1 MNHEY and CDR2 SMNVEV (reference sequence). The CDR3 is made up of 14 amino acids. CDR3 DNA sequence: TGTGCCAGCAGTTTAGGGACAGGGGGGAACATTCAGTACTTC. It encodes CASSLGTGGNIQYF.

This clonotype was picked up a small number of times. The chain carries TRBV5-1 and TRBJ2-7, with unresolved D. The CDR3 is made up of 16 amino acids. Germline V gene sequence: CDR1 SGHRS, CDR2 YFSETQ. Trimming removed 0 bases at V and 4 bases at J, with 17 bases between. The DNA for the CDR3 is TGCGCCAGCAGCTTGGCCCCCATAGGTTCCCGGTACGAGCAGTACTTC. It encodes CASSLAPIGSRYEQYF. Looking up the rest from reference TRBV5-1 and TRBJ2-7 gives the full variable domain: KAGVTQTPRYLIKTRGQQVTLSCSPISGHRSVSWYQQTPGQGLQFLFEYFSETQRNKGNFPGRFSGRQFSNSRSEMNVSTLELGDSALYLCASSLAPIGSRYEQYFGPGTRLTVT.

This clonotype came up many times. V usage is TRBV12-3 or TRBV12-4 and J usage is TRBJ2-1, with TRBD2 matching over 7 bases. Unmatched junction bases numbered 10, after V lost 5 bases and J lost 0 bases. CDR3 length: 17 amino acids. CDR3 coding DNA: TGTGCCAGCAGTCCCGCCCTAGCGGTACACTCCTACAATGAGCAGTTCTTC. Translated: CASSPALAVHSYNEQFF.

The rearrangement uses TRBV3-2 and TRBJ2-2; TRBD2 is taken as the D call from the table, unchecked against the DNA. TRBV3-2 is assigned pseudogene status. The length of the CDR3 is 15 residues. The DNA for the CDR3 is TGTGCCAGCGGGTTTAGCGGAATTAACACCGGGGAGCTGTTTTTT. Encoded protein: CASGFSGINTGELFF.

This clonotype was counted only a few times. The J gene is TRBJ1-2, the V gene TRBV20-1; D is possibly TRBD1 (5 bases). There are 16 residues in the CDR3. Germline-derived CDR1 and CDR2 are DFQATT and SNEGSKA (reference sequence). V was clipped by 0 bases and J by 8 bases, with 22 bases between them. The CDR3 sequence: CSARDQEPGWMIGYTF. CDR3 sequence (DNA): TGCAGTGCTAGAGATCAGGAGCCAGGGTGGATGATCGGCTACACCTTC.

Many counts were recorded for this clonotype. The chain is built from TRBV20-1 and TRBJ1-6; D call uncertain. This CDR3 is built from 14 residues. The germline gives CDR1 DFQATT, CDR2 SNEGSKA (reference sequence). V was clipped by 0 bases and J by 5 bases, with 8 bases between them. CDR3 protein: CSARDTVNNSPLHF. CDR3 coding DNA: TGCAGTGCTAGAGATACGGTCAATAATTCACCCCTCCACTTT.

This sequence joins TRBV15 and TRBJ2-3; D might be TRBD2 (6 bases). The CDR3 loop spans 14 amino acids. Per germline, CDR1 LNHNV and CDR2 YYDKDF (reference sequence). The germline V and J ends were trimmed by 1 base and 3 bases, with 8 bases remaining between them. CDR3 sequence (DNA): TGTGCCACCAGCAGAGTACGGGGGACAGATACGCAGTATTTT. Protein sequence: CATSRVRGTDTQYF.

This clonotype has a count of ten or more. In DNA, the CDR3 is TGCAGCGTTGAGGACAGGGGTTACGAGCAGTACTTC. The encoded protein is CSVEDRGYEQYF. The chain links TRBV29-1 to TRBJ2-7, with TRBD1 matching over 9 bases. The J segment lost 4 bases and the V segment lost 3 bases, leaving 1 base of the junction unmatched. The length of the CDR3 is 12 residues. Germline V gene lookup returns CDR1 SQVTM and CDR2 ANQGSEA.

This clonotype appeared many times. This chain connects TRBV7-3 to TRBJ1-1, with D hard to call. Trimming removed 2 bases from V and 5 bases from J, with 12 bases in between. The CDR3 consists of 14 residues. Germline CDR1 SGHTA, CDR2 FQGTGA. CDR3 DNA sequence: TGTGCCAGCAGCTTACATACCTTGGGGACTGAAGCTTTCTTT. Translation gives CASSLHTLGTEAFF.

The gene calls are TRBV14 and TRBJ2-7, with D perhaps being TRBD1 or TRBD2 (5 bases each). This CDR3 contains 16 residues. The V end was cut by 5 bases, the J end by 0 bases, with 17 bases between. Germline-derived CDR1 and CDR2 are SGHDN and FVKESK. CDR3 DNA: TGTGCCAGCAGCTCTAGGGGTAGCGCCTTCTCCTACGAGCAGTACTTC. Translating it yields CASSSRGSAFSYEQYF.

This clonotype was seen many times. The chain is built from TRBV29-1 and TRBJ1-1; no clear D. Per the germline V gene, CDR1 is SQVTM and CDR2 is ANQGSEA. V was clipped by 2 bases and J by 6 bases, with 4 bases between them. The CDR3 length is 10 residues. The CDR3 coding sequence is TGCAGCGTTGAACACCCTGAAGCTTTCTTT. Translation gives CSVEHPEAFF.